This passage covers 5 T cell receptor beta chains from one sample sequenced in a study of cytomegalovirus exposure and HLA in healthy donors. PCR primers comprised 60 Vbeta and 13 Jbeta primers. TCRdb's copy holds only in-frame clones and misses some; the assay was immunoSEQ multiplex PCR. The table has about 190,000 clones, about four fifths seen once; the top ten hold 1.5% to 2%. Sequencing used PBMCs. The origin of the receptors is a man aged 35-49 years in good health and CMV-seropositive.

V gene TRBV29-1 combines with J gene TRBJ2-7; TRBD2 agrees at 9 bases. The J segment lost 2 bases and the V segment lost 4 bases, leaving 9 bases of the junction unmatched. The germline CDR1 and CDR2 sequences are SQVTM and ANQGSEA. The CDR3 covers 15 residues. The CDR3 here is CSVVPPAGGTYEQYF. In DNA, the CDR3 is TGCAGCGTTGTCCCCCCAGCGGGAGGAACCTACGAGCAGTACTTC.

The J gene is TRBJ1-2, the V gene TRBV29-1; D gene unclear. Germline loops: CDR1 SQVTM, CDR2 ANQGSEA. The CDR3 contains 12 residues. V gave up 4 bases and J gave up 4 bases, with 10 bases separating them. DNA for the CDR3: TGCAGCGTTGGGACTGAATTCTATGGCTACACCTTC. Amino acids: CSVGTEFYGYTF.

The J gene is TRBJ1-1, the V gene TRBV27; TRBD1 aligns across 7 bases. With V trimmed by 5 bases and J by 3 bases, 6 bases remained unmatched. The CDR3 has 14 residues. Germline CDR1 and CDR2: MNHEY and SMNVEV (reference sequence). The chain's CDR3 is CASSPRQGDTEAFF. The CDR3, as DNA: TGTGCCAGCAGTCCGAGACAGGGAGACACTGAAGCTTTCTTT.

The V and J genes are TRBV29-1 and TRBJ2-7, with TRBD2 matching over 8 bases. The CDR3 loop spans 13 amino acids. The germline V gene has CDR1 SQVTM and CDR2 ANQGSEA. V shed 6 bases, J shed 4 bases, and the junction held 8 bases outside the gene matches. The CDR3 sequence is CSVSGRGDYEQYF. The CDR3 DNA follows: TGCAGCGTCAGCGGGAGAGGCGATTACGAGCAGTACTTC.

The rearrangement links TRBV9 to TRBJ2-7; D remains unclear. Trimming cost V 0 bases and J 6 bases, with 10 bases left between them. The V gene's germline CDR1 is SGDLS and CDR2 YYNGEE. This CDR3 is 13 amino acids long. For the CDR3, the DNA is TGTGCCAGCAGCGTAGTGTCCGCCAGCGAGCAGTACTTC. Residues: CASSVVSASEQYF.